This T cell receptor beta chain was sequenced in a study of cytomegalovirus exposure and HLA in healthy donors. Study overall: Across around 400 genotyped donors, 81% landed in the Caucasian-associated ancestry cluster. Findings of the study overall: A later analysis showed HLA-associated TCR beta chains outstripping equally common others in clonal expansion. Common viral pathogens (according to a later analysis) appeared linked to several of the most significant clusters. Indistinguishable V segments, including TRBV6-2 and TRBV6-3, were excluded.

Both 60 Vbeta primers and 13 Jbeta primers went into the PCR. Produced via immunoSEQ multiplex PCR; TCRdb's table is partial and in-frame only. The sample records around 130,000 clones, less than 85% being singletons. The CDR3 covers 16 residues. V shed 8 bases, J shed 3 bases, and the junction held 12 bases outside the gene matches. Germline CDR1 and CDR2: SNHLY and FYNNEI. To note about this clone: Its antigen is unknown. At the DNA level, this CDR3 is encoded by other sequences in the same sample as well.

This sequence was found in a woman aged 40-49 years in good health and CMV-seropositive. The sample consisted of PBMCs. The chain is built from TRBV2 and TRBJ2-3, with TRBD2 matching 9 bases. In DNA form, the CDR3 reads TGTGCCAGCCTCCTCGCGGGAGGGCCGGGGACAGATACGCAGTATTTT. Protein product: CASLLAGGPGTDTQYF.